This passage covers 17 T cell receptor beta chains from one sample sequenced in a study of blood T cell repertoires in COVID-19 (dated by TCRdb to the early 2020s). Library preparation employed the immunoSEQ multiplex PCR assay. Held by TCRdb, this immuneACCESS table contains in-frame sequences only and omits some clones. Under half of the omission traces to an unresolved V gene where checked; the cause of the rest is unknown. The sample includes 130,000 to 150,000 clones, with roughly 89% observed a single time. The top ten hold more than 4.5% of the sample. Sequenced material: PBMCs or T cells enriched from blood (not recorded which). These receptors originate from a woman aged 50 to 60 who had been exposed to COVID-19.

The chain couples TRBV19 to TRBJ2-7, with TRBD1 matching 11 bases. Germline CDR1 and CDR2: LNHDA and SQIVND (reference sequence). The CDR3 length is 14 residues. V dropped 6 bases and J dropped 3; count of bases not matched to a gene: 4. In DNA, the CDR3 is TGTGCCAGTAGCACCGGGACAGGGGGCTACGAGCAGTACTTC. This codes for CASSTGTGGYEQYF.

The CDR3 DNA follows: TGTGCCAGCAGCGTAGTTGGTGAGGCCACAGATACGCAGTATTTT. Amino acids: CASSVVGEATDTQYF. This chain uses TRBV9 with TRBJ2-3; the D is unclear. Germline V CDR1 and CDR2: SGDLS, YYNGEE. The CDR3 covers 15 residues. The V end was cut by 0 bases, the J end by 2 bases, with 10 bases between.

The genes are TRBV15 and TRBJ1-3, with no clear D. Germline V gives CDR1 LNHNV, CDR2 YYDKDF (reference sequence). Trimming removed 0 bases from V and 0 bases from J, with 12 bases in between. This CDR3 is built from 17 residues. The CDR3, as DNA: TGTGCCACCAGCAGAGATCTCCTCCTCTTCTCTGGAAACACCATATATTTT. It yields the protein CATSRDLLLFSGNTIYF.

The rearrangement joins TRBV6-4 to TRBJ2-5; TRBD1 agrees at 9 bases. The CDR3 totals 18 residues. Losses at the gene ends were 3 bases for V and 0 bases for J; bases not matched to a gene: 11. Germline CDR1 and CDR2: MRHNA and SNTAGT. The CDR3 DNA is TGTGCCAGCAGTGAAGGATGCCGGGACAGGGATGACCAAGAGACCCAGTACTTC. It translates to CASSEGCRDRDDQETQYF.

The table lists this clone with a count of one. The chain uses TRBV6-5 and TRBJ1-1; D possibly corresponds to TRBD1 (5 bases). Germline-derived CDR1 and CDR2 are MNHEY and SVGAGI. V was cut by 8 bases and J by 1 base, with 14 bases left in between. This CDR3 comprises 14 residues. The CDR3 sequence: CASSSREGNTEAFF. Written as DNA, the CDR3 is TGTGCCAGCTCTTCCAGGGAGGGGAACACTGAAGCTTTCTTT.

This rearrangement joins TRBV16 to TRBJ1-5, with D possibly matching TRBD1 (5 bases). Trimming stripped 4 bases from V and 3 bases from J, with 10 bases between. In germline, CDR1 is KGHSY, CDR2 FQNENV. CDR3 length: 14 amino acids. The DNA for the CDR3 is TGTGCCAGCAGCCTGGAGACAGACAATCAGCCCCAGCATTTT. Protein product: CASSLETDNQPQHF.

This chain connects TRBV10-3 to TRBJ1-1; D unresolved. V was shortened by 0 bases and J by 8 bases, with 7 bases between the two germline ends. Germline loops: CDR1 ENHRY, CDR2 SYGVKD. The CDR3 totals 12 residues. The CDR3 nucleotides read TGTGCCATCAGTGAGTCGTGGAGAGAAGCTTTCTTT. Its protein product is CAISESWREAFF.

In its sample, this clone was seen many times. The rearrangement uses TRBV23-1 and TRBJ1-1, with TRBD1 identical over 9 bases. TRBV23-1 has ORF status, its function being uncertain. With 2 bases clipped from V and 1 base from J, the junction kept 8 bases outside the gene matches. CDR3 length equals 17 residues. The CDR3 here is CASSQATTGQGNTEAFF. The CDR3, as DNA: TGCGCCAGCAGTCAAGCCACAACGGGACAGGGGAACACTGAAGCTTTCTTT.

This clone was seen only a few times. The rearrangement links TRBV7-9 to TRBJ1-1; D gene ambiguous. CDR3 length equals 15 residues. Germline V gene lookup returns CDR1 SEHNR and CDR2 FQNEAQ (reference sequence). V was pared by 6 bases and J by 3 bases, with 17 bases between. The CDR3 loop reads CASSRGKGIYTEAFF. CDR3 coding DNA: TGTGCCAGCAGTCGCGGGAAAGGGATTTACACTGAAGCTTTCTTT.

This clone was observed a handful of times. V usage is TRBV14 and J usage is TRBJ2-1; tentative D call: TRBD2 (6 bases). The germline V and J ends were trimmed by 10 bases and 3 bases, with 10 bases remaining between them. The germline V gene encodes CDR1 SGHDN and CDR2 FVKESK. The CDR3 length is 12 residues. CDR3 DNA: TGTGCCACCGTAGCGGACTACAATGAGCAGTTCTTC. Amino acid sequence: CATVADYNEQFF.

This chain connects TRBV19 to TRBJ1-1; the match to TRBD1 covers 9 bases. The CDR3 is 15 residues long. Germline V CDR1 and CDR2: LNHDA, SQIVND (reference sequence). The V gene end was trimmed by 4 bases and the J gene end by 5 bases; junction bases not matched to a gene: 8. The CDR3 loop is CASSTKGQGRTEAFF. The CDR3 DNA reads as TGTGCCAGTAGTACCAAAGGACAGGGGAGGACTGAAGCTTTCTTT.

The chain couples TRBV7-8 to TRBJ2-5; 14 bases map to TRBD2. Germline CDR1 is SGHVS and CDR2 is FQNEAQ. After removal of 5 bases from V and 7 bases from J, the junction contained 9 bases not matched to a gene. This CDR3 comprises 16 residues. This CDR3 reads CASSAKTSGRAVTQYF. In nucleotides, the CDR3 is TGTGCCAGCAGCGCGAAGACTAGCGGGAGGGCCGTGACCCAGTACTTC. Filled out from reference TRBV7-8 and TRBJ2-5, the complete variable domain reads GAGVSQSPRYKVAKRGQDVALRCDPISGHVSLFWYQQALGQGPEFLTYFQNEAQLDKSGLPSDRFFAERPEGSVSTLKIQRTQQEDSAVYLCASSAKTSGRAVTQYFGPGTRLLVL.

The chain combines TRBV10-3 with TRBJ2-3, with D maybe TRBD1 (6 bases). The CDR3 is 14 residues long. Germline V gene sequence: CDR1 ENHRY, CDR2 SYGVKD. V was shortened by 4 bases and J by 6 bases, with 14 bases between the two germline ends. The chain's CDR3 is CAISGHRDGDTQYF. In nucleotides, the CDR3 is TGTGCCATCAGTGGCCACAGGGACGGGGATACGCAGTATTTT.

The V call is TRBV5-4, the J call TRBJ2-1; TRBD1 matches at 8 bases. Germline-derived CDR1 and CDR2 are SGHNT and YYREEE (reference sequence). The CDR3 is 15 amino acids. Losses at the gene ends were 4 bases for V and 0 bases for J; bases not matched to a gene: 3. In DNA, the CDR3 is TGTGCCAGCAGCCTGGACAGGGTCTCCTACAATGAGCAGTTCTTC. Translated, it gives CASSLDRVSYNEQFF.

The CDR3 sequence is CASSPGQSYGYTF. CDR3 DNA sequence: TGTGCCAGCAGCCCGGGACAGAGTTATGGCTACACCTTC. The rearrangement links TRBV7-8 to TRBJ1-2, with 7 bases fitting TRBD1. V was clipped by 5 bases and J by 5 bases; unmatched bases: 5. From germline, CDR1 is SGHVS and CDR2 FQNEAQ. The CDR3 length is 13 residues.

The V call is TRBV15, the J call TRBJ2-1; D gene uncertain. The CDR3 consists of 16 residues. CDR1 and CDR2 from the germline V gene are LNHNV and YYDKDF (reference sequence). The V end lost 2 bases, the J end lost 0 bases, and 11 bases lay between the germline ends. CDR3 loop: CATSRPDRSSYNEQFF. The CDR3, as DNA: TGTGCCACCAGCAGACCCGACCGGAGCTCCTACAATGAGCAGTTCTTC.

This clone was recorded a few times. The chain recombines TRBV5-6 with TRBJ2-7; 8 positions agree with TRBD1. The CDR3 sequence is 17 residues long. CDR1 SGHDT and CDR2 YYEEEE come from the germline V gene. Trimming removed 2 bases from V and 3 bases from J; junction bases left unmatched: 13. The CDR3 spells CASSFSRRDRRFYEQYF. CDR3 nucleotides: TGTGCCAGCAGCTTTTCCAGGAGGGACAGGCGATTCTACGAGCAGTACTTC.